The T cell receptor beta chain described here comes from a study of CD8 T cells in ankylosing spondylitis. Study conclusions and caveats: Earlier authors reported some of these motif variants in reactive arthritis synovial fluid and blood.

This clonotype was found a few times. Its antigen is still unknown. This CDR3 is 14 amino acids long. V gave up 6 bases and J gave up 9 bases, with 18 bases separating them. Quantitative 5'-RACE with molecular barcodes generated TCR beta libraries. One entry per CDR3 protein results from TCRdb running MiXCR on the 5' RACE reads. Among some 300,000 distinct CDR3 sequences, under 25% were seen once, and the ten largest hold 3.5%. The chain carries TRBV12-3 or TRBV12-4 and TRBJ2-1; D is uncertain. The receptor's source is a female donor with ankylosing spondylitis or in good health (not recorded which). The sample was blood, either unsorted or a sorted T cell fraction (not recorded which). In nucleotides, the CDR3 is TGTGCCAGCAGGCCTCCTTCGGTTGAAGGTGAGCAGTTCTTC. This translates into CASRPPSVEGEQFF.